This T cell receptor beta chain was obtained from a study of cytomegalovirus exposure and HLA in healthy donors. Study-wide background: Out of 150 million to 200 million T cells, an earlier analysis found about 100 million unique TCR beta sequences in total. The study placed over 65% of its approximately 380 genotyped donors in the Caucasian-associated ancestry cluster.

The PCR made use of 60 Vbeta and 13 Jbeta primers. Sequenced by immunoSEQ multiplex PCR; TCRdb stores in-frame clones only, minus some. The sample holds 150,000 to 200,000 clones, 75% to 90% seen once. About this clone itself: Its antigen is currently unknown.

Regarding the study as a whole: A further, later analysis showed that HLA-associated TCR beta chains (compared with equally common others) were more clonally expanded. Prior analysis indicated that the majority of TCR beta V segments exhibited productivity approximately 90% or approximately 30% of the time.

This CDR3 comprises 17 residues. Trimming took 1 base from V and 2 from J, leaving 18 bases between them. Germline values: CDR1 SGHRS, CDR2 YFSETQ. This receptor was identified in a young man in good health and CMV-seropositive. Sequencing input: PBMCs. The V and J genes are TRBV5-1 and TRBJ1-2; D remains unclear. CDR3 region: CASSLSGTRGLNYGYTF. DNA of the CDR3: TGCGCCAGCAGCTTGTCCGGAACCCGGGGTCTAAACTATGGCTACACCTTC.